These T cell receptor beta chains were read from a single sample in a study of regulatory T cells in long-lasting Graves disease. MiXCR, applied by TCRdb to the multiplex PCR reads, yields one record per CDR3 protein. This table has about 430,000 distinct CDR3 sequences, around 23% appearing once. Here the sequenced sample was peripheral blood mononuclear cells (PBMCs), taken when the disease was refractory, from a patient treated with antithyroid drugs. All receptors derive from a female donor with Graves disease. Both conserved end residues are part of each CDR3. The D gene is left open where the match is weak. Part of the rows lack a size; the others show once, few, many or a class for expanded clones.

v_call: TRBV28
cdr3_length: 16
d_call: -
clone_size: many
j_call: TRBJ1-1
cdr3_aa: CASSLWERTKGPEAFF
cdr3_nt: TGTGCCAGCAGTTTATGGGAAAGGACTAAGGGCCCTGAAGCTTTCTTT

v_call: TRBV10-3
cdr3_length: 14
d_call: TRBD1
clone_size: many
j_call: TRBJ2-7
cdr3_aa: CAIRPGQETYEQYF
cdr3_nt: TGTGCCATCAGACCGGGACAGGAGACCTACGAGCAGTACTTC

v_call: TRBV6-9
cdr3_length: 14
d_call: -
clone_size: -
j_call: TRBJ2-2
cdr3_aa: CASSYSGGNGELFF
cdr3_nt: TGTGCCAGCAGTTACTCAGGAGGGAACGGGGAGCTGTTTTTT

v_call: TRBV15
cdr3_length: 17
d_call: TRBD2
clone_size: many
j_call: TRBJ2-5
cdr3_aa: CATSRPALAEVQETQYF
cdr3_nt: TGTGCCACCAGCAGACCGGCACTAGCGGAGGTCCAAGAGACCCAGTACTTC

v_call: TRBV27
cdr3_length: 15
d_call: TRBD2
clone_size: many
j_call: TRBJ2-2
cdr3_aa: CASSPLAGQRGELFF
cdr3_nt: TGTGCCAGCAGCCCGCTAGCGGGACAGAGGGGGGAGCTGTTTTTT

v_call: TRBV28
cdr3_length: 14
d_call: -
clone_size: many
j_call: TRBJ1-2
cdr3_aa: CASSSPLRALRYTF
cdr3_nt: TGTGCCAGCAGTTCACCCCTTCGGGCTCTACGCTACACCTTC

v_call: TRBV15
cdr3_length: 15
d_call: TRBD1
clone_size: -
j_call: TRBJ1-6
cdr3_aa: CAASRDMDRGSSLHF
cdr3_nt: TGTGCCGCCAGCAGAGATATGGACAGGGGGTCTTCCCTCCACTTT

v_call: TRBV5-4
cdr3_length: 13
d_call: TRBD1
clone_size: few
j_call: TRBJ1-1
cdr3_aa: CASTGGRNTEVFF
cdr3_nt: TGTGCCAGCACAGGGGGGAGGAACACTGAAGTTTTCTTT

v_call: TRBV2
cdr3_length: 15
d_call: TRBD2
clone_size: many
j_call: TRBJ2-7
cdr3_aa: CASSETAGVAYEQYF
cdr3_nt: TGTGCCAGCAGTGAAACGGCGGGAGTCGCCTACGAGCAGTACTTC

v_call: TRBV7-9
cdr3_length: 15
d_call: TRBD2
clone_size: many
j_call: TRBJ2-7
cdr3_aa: CASSPGTSVYYEQYF
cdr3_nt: TGTGCCAGCAGTCCCGGGACTAGCGTATACTACGAGCAGTACTTC

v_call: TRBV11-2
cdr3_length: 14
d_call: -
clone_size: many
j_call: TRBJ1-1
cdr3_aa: CASRPSTLNTEAFF
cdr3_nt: TGTGCCAGCAGACCTTCAACTTTGAACACTGAAGCTTTCTTT

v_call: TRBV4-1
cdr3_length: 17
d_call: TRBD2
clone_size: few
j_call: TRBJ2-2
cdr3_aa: CASSQLVTSEHTGELFF
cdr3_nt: TGCGCCAGCAGCCAATTGGTGACTAGCGAACACACCGGGGAGCTGTTTTTT

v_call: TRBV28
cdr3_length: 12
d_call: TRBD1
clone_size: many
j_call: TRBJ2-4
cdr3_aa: CASRGTGDIQYF
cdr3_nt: TGTGCCAGCAGAGGGACAGGGGACATTCAGTACTTC

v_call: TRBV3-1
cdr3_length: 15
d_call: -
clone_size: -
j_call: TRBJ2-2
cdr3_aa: CASSQEGATTGELFF
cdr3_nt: TGTGCCAGCAGCCAAGAAGGGGCAACCACCGGGGAGCTGTTTTTT

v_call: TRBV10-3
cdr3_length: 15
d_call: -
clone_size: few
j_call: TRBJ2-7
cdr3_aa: CAISDPKRKAYEQYF
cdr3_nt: TGTGCCATCAGTGATCCCAAGCGGAAAGCCTACGAGCAGTACTTC

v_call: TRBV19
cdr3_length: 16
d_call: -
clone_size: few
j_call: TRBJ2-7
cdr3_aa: CASSPARAGARHEQYF
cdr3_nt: TGTGCCAGTAGTCCCGCCCGAGCAGGGGCCCGCCACGAGCAGTACTTC

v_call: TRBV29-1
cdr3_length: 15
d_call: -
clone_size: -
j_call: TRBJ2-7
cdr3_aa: CSVEGGMGHQYEQYF
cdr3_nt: TGCAGCGTTGAGGGAGGAATGGGACACCAATACGAGCAGTACTTC

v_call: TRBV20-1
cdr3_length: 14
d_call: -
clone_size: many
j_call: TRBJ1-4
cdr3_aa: CSAGRTLGGEKLFF
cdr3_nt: TGCAGTGCCGGTCGGACGTTGGGAGGTGAAAAACTGTTTTTT

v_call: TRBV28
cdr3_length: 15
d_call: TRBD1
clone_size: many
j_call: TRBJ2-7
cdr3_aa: CASSPRRSGGYEQYF
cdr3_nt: TGTGCCAGCAGTCCCCGACGGTCAGGGGGCTACGAGCAGTACTTC

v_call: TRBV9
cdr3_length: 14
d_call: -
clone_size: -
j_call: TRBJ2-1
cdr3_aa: CASSVDTAYNEQFF
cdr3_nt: TGTGCCAGCAGCGTAGATACAGCTTACAATGAGCAGTTCTTC

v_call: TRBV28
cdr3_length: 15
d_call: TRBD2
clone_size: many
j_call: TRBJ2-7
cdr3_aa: CASRDVLAGALEQYF
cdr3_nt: TGTGCCAGCAGGGACGTACTAGCGGGAGCTCTCGAGCAGTACTTC

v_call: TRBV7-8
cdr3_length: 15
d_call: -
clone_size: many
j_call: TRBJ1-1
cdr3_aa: CASSLVHLLNTEAFF
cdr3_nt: TGTGCCAGCAGCTTAGTACATCTACTGAACACTGAAGCTTTCTTT

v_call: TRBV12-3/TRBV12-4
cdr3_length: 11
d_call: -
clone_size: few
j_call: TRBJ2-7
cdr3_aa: CASSSVGEQYF
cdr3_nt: TGTGCCAGCAGTTCAGTCGGCGAGCAGTACTTC

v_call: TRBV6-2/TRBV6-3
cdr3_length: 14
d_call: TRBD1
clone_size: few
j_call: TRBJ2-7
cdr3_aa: CANSYVTGVYEQYF
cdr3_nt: TGTGCCAACAGTTATGTGACAGGGGTGTACGAGCAGTACTTC

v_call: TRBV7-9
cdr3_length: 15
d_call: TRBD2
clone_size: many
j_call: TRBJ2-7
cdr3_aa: CASSSTSGPTYEQYF
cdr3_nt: TGTGCCAGCAGCTCGACTAGCGGGCCAACCTACGAGCAGTACTTC

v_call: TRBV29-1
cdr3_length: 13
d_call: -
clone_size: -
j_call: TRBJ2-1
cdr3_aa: CSVTGENDNEQFF
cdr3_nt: TGCAGCGTGACCGGAGAAAATGACAATGAGCAGTTCTTC

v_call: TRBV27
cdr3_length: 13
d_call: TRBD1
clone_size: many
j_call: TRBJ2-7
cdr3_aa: CASSYGTDYEQYF
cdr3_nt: TGTGCCAGCAGCTACGGGACAGATTACGAGCAGTACTTC

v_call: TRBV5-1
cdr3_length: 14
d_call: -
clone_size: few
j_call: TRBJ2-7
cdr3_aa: CASSTLGGRDEQYF
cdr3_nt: TGCGCCAGCAGCACCCTCGGGGGGCGCGACGAGCAGTACTTC

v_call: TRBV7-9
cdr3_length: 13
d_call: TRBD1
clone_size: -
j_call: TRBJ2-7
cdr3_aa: CASSSGTGTEQYF
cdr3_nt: TGTGCCAGCAGCTCCGGGACAGGGACCGAGCAGTACTTC

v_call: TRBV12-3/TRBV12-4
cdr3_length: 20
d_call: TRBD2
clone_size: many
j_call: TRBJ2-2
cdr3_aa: CASTQMGLLAGGTNTGELFF
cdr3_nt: TGTGCCAGCACCCAAATGGGGCTACTAGCGGGAGGGACGAACACCGGGGAGCTGTTTTTT

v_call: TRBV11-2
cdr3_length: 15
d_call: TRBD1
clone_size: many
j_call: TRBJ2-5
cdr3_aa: CASSFGGQGAETQYF
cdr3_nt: TGTGCCAGCAGCTTCGGGGGACAGGGGGCAGAGACCCAGTACTTC

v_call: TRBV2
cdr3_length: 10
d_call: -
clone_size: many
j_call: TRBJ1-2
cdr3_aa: CASRAGTYAF
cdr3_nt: TGTGCCAGCAGGGCCGGGACATATGCCTTC

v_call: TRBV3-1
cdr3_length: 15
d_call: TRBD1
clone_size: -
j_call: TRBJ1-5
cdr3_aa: CASSPRQGPNQPQHF
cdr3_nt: TGTGCCAGCAGCCCGAGACAGGGGCCCAATCAGCCCCAGCATTTT

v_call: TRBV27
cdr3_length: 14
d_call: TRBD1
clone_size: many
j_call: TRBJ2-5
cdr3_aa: CASSSFGTEETQYF
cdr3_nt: TGTGCCAGCAGTTCCTTCGGGACAGAAGAGACCCAGTACTTC

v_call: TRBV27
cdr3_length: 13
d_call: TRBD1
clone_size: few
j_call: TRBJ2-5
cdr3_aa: CASSLQGWETQYF
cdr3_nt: TGTGCCAGCAGCTTACAGGGGTGGGAGACCCAGTACTTC

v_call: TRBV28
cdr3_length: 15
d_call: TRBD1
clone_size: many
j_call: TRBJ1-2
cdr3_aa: CASSSGDRGNYGYTF
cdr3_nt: TGTGCCAGCAGTTCGGGGGACAGGGGGAACTATGGCTACACCTTC

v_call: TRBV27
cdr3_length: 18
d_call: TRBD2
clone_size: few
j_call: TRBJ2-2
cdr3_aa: CASSRGRAGDINTGELFF
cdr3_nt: TGTGCCAGCAGTCGAGGCCGAGCGGGAGACATAAACACCGGGGAGCTGTTTTTT

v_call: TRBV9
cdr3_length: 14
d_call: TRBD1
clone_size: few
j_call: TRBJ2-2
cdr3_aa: CASGGQGDTGELFF
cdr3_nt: TGTGCCAGCGGGGGACAGGGGGACACCGGGGAGCTGTTTTTT

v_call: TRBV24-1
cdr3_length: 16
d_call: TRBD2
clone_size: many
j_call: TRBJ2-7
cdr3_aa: CATSDRIAGGLYEQYF
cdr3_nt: TGTGCCACCAGTGATCGAATAGCGGGAGGTTTATACGAGCAGTACTTC

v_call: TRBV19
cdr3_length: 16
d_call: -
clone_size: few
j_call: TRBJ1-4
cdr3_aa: CASSGRDTPTNEKLFF
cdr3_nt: TGTGCCAGTAGTGGACGGGACACCCCAACTAATGAAAAACTGTTTTTT

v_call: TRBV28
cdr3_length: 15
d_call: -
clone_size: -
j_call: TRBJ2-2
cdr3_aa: CASSLGSKNTGELFF
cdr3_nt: TGTGCCAGCAGTTTGGGCTCAAAAAACACCGGGGAGCTGTTTTTT